A single sample gave rise to the 9 T cell receptor beta chains below, sequenced in a study of OX40 agonist ivuxolimab in advanced cancers. Assay: immunoSEQ multiplex PCR; the TCRdb copy retains only in-frame clones and omits some. The table records more than 90,000 clones, roughly 80% of them present only once. The specimen comprised CD4+ or CD8+ T cells sorted from blood, sampled in a trial of the OX40 agonist ivuxolimab. The receptors originated from an adult with an advanced solid tumor such as melanoma, head and neck, liver or kidney cancer.

The rearrangement joins TRBV7-6 to TRBJ2-2; D gene uncertain. From germline, CDR1 is SGHVS and CDR2 FNYEAQ. Between the trimmed V and J ends, which lost 4 bases and 4 bases, there was a span of 10 bases. This CDR3 has 14 residues. The DNA for the CDR3 is TGTGCCAGCAGCTCCCTAGTGAGCACCGGGGAGCTGTTTTTT. This codes for CASSSLVSTGELFF.

The chain couples TRBV5-5 to TRBJ1-2, with D perhaps TRBD1 (6 bases). Germline CDR1 and CDR2: SGHKS and YYEKEE (reference sequence). This CDR3 spans 13 amino acids. V gave up 4 bases and J gave up 6 bases, with 13 bases separating them. The CDR3 nucleotides are TGTGCCAGCAGCGCGGTCGACAGGAATGGCTACACCTTC. Its protein is CASSAVDRNGYTF.

This sequence joins TRBV6-6 and TRBJ2-7; 9 positions match TRBD1. V lost 0 bases and J lost 7; bases outside the gene matches: 7. The V gene's germline CDR1 is MNHNY and CDR2 SVGAGI (reference sequence). The CDR3 covers 15 residues. For the CDR3, the DNA is TGTGCCAGCAGTTACTCGAGGGACAGGGTAGGTGAGCAGTACTTC. This gives the protein CASSYSRDRVGEQYF.

The CDR3 reads CASSFQGNPGNTIYF. CDR3 DNA: TGTGCCAGCAGCTTTCAGGGGAACCCTGGAAACACCATATATTTT. V usage is TRBV9 and J usage is TRBJ1-3; the D gene is possibly TRBD1 (6 bases). The ends were cut back, 4 bases at V and 2 bases at J, with 13 bases in the middle. The CDR3 is 15 residues long. Germline CDR1 reads SGDLS; CDR2 reads YYNGEE.

V is TRBV30 and J is TRBJ1-6; the D gene is possibly TRBD1 (6 bases). Germline V gives CDR1 GTSNPN, CDR2 SVGIG (reference sequence). The length of the CDR3 is 13 residues. V was pared by 8 bases and J by 9 bases, with 17 bases between. CDR3 region: CATKQGGTSPLHF. The CDR3 DNA reads TGTGCCACGAAACAGGGAGGGACTTCACCCCTCCACTTT. Combining the CDR3 with reference TRBV30 and TRBJ1-6 gives the whole variable domain SQTIHQWPATLVQPVGSPLSLECTVEGTSNPNLYWYRQAAGRGLQLLFYSVGIGQISSEVPQNLSASRPQDRQFILSSKKLLLSDSGFYLCATKQGGTSPLHFGNGTRLTVT.

V is TRBV18 and J is TRBJ1-4; 10 bases agree with TRBD1. Trimming at V came to 6 bases and at J to 5 bases, leaving 3 bases not matched to a gene. The CDR3 is made up of 14 amino acids. CDR1 is KGHSH and CDR2 is LQKENI in the germline V gene. In nucleotides, the CDR3 is TGTGCCAGCTCCAAGGACAGGGGGAATGAAAAACTGTTTTTT. It translates to CASSKDRGNEKLFF.

The chain employs TRBV7-2 and TRBJ2-2, with a weak D call TRBD1 (5 bases). The CDR3 is 14 residues long. The V and J ends lost 5 bases and 4 bases respectively, with 11 bases between them. Germline V CDR1 and CDR2: SGHTA, FQGNSA. The CDR3 spells CASSPIRVTGELFF. CDR3 in DNA: TGTGCCAGCAGCCCGATCAGGGTCACCGGGGAGCTGTTTTTT. Looking up the rest from reference TRBV7-2 and TRBJ2-2 gives the full variable domain: GAGVSQSPSNKVTEKGKDVELRCDPISGHTALYWYRQSLGQGLEFLIYFQGNSAPDKSGLPSDRFSAERTGGSVSTLTIQRTQQEDSAVYLCASSPIRVTGELFFGEGSRLTVL.

The V call is TRBV28, the J call TRBJ2-3; D assignment may be TRBD1 or TRBD2 (6 bases each). This CDR3 is 13 amino acids long. Germline V gives CDR1 MDHEN, CDR2 SYDVKM. V lost 7 bases and J lost 6, with 14 bases in between. CDR3 loop: CASIPGARDTQYF. In DNA form, the CDR3 reads TGTGCCAGCATACCGGGGGCCAGGGATACGCAGTATTTT.

The gene calls are TRBV29-1 and TRBJ1-5; D is ambiguous. V was pared by 0 bases and J by 4 bases, with 16 bases between. This CDR3 contains 16 residues. The germline gives CDR1 SQVTM, CDR2 ANQGSEA. The CDR3 DNA is TGCAGCGTTGAAGATCCAGGCAGTTTTGGAAATCAGCCCCAGCATTTT. Encoded protein: CSVEDPGSFGNQPQHF.